A selection of T cell receptor beta chains follows, all from one sample in a study of OX40 agonist ivuxolimab in advanced cancers. Libraries were prepared by immunoSEQ multiplex PCR; TCRdb keeps only in-frame clonotypes and omits some of them. The sample lists roughly 80,000 clones, 80% to 90% occurring once. Sequencing used CD4+ or CD8+ T cells sorted from blood, obtained in a trial of the OX40 agonist ivuxolimab. All receptors come from an adult with an advanced solid tumor such as melanoma, head and neck, liver or kidney cancer. Each CDR3 is given with its conserved first and last residue. D genes are given only for firm matches. Only part of the rows carry a size: once, few, many, or a class if the clone is expanded.

TRBV5-1,14,.,TRBJ1-1,TRBD1,TGCGCCAGCAGCTTGGGGGACAGGAACACTGAAGCTTTCTTT,CASSLGDRNTEAFF
TRBV28,13,.,TRBJ1-1,.,TGTGCCAGCAGCCCCCCGGTAGAGGGGGAAGCTTTCTTT,CASSPPVEGEAFF
TRBV7-2,14,.,TRBJ1-4,TRBD1,TGTGCCAGCAGCCCGCTGGGACAGGGGGAAAAACTGTTTTTT,CASSPLGQGEKLFF
TRBV28,14,.,TRBJ1-4,.,TGTGCCAGCAGTTTTCGGGGGATGTCGAAAAAACTGTTTTTT,CASSFRGMSKKLFF
TRBV7-2,18,.,TRBJ2-2,TRBD1,TGTGCCAGCAGCTTAGCGAGGTCGGGCAGGGGGCTCGTCGGGGAGCTGTTTTTT,CASSLARSGRGLVGELFF
TRBV5-8,15,.,TRBJ1-1,TRBD1,TGTGCCAGCAGCTTCCACAGGGGGGTGAACACTGAAGCTTTCTTT,CASSFHRGVNTEAFF
TRBV4-1,19,.,TRBJ2-5,TRBD1,TGCGCCAGCAGCCAAGATCCGAATCGAGGGGGCCTGGGTGGGGAGACCCAGTACTTC,CASSQDPNRGGLGGETQYF
TRBV2,14,.,TRBJ1-5,TRBD1,TGTGCCAGCAGTGGACAGGGGGGCAATCAGCCCCAGCATTTT,CASSGQGGNQPQHF
TRBV19,13,.,TRBJ1-2,.,TGTGCCAGTAACGACCTCCGGGACTATGGCTACACCTTC,CASNDLRDYGYTF
TRBV4-1,15,.,TRBJ2-7,TRBD1,TGCGCCAGCAGCCCCGGGCAGGGGGCCTCCTACGAGCAGTACTTC,CASSPGQGASYEQYF
TRBV6-6,15,once,TRBJ1-3,.,TGTGCCAGCAGTTACTCGGATACTCCCGGAAACACCATATATTTT,CASSYSDTPGNTIYF
TRBV20-1,11,.,TRBJ1-2,.,TGCAAACCCGGAGGGATGTATAGCTACACCTTC,CKPGGMYSYTF
TRBV10-3,16,.,TRBJ2-1,.,TGTGCCATCAGTGTATCAGGACAGTTCTCCTACAATGAGCAGTTCTTC,CAISVSGQFSYNEQFF
TRBV29-1,13,.,TRBJ2-4,.,TGCAGCGTTGCAGGGGGGGCCAAAAACATTCAGTACTTC,CSVAGGAKNIQYF
TRBV6-1,13,few,TRBJ2-5,.,TGTGCCAGCAAGCGACCGGCGGGCGAGACCCAGTACTTC,CASKRPAGETQYF
TRBV2,12,.,TRBJ2-7,.,TGTGCCAGCAGTGAACAGGGTTACGAGCAGTACTTC,CASSEQGYEQYF
TRBV19,12,.,TRBJ1-6,.,TGTGCCAACCTCCACGGAGGTTCACCCCTCCACTTT,CANLHGGSPLHF
TRBV6-4,14,.,TRBJ1-1,.,TGTGCCAGCAGCCCGAACCACGAGAACACTGAAGCTTTCTTT,CASSPNHENTEAFF
TRBV7-3,14,.,TRBJ1-1,.,TGTGCCAGCAGCTTTAGCGGTCAGAACACTGAAGCTTTCTTT,CASSFSGQNTEAFF
TRBV7-9,15,.,TRBJ1-1,.,TGTGCCAGCAGCTTCCGGGACACCATGAACACTGAAGCTTTCTTT,CASSFRDTMNTEAFF
TRBV18,15,.,TRBJ1-1,.,TGTGCCAGCTCACCCCTCGAGAGAGTGAACACTGAAGCTTTCTTT,CASSPLERVNTEAFF
TRBV18,14,.,TRBJ2-1,TRBD1,TGTGCCAGCTCACAGGACAGGGAAAACAATGAGCAGTTCTTC,CASSQDRENNEQFF
TRBV28,14,.,TRBJ1-5,.,TGTGCCAGCAGTTTACCAACAGGGAATCAGCCCCAGCATTTT,CASSLPTGNQPQHF
TRBV5-5,17,.,TRBJ2-5,.,TGTGCCAGCAGCTTGGACCCGCGGACTGGGGTCCAAGGGACCCAGTACTTC,CASSLDPRTGVQGTQYF
TRBV5-6,14,.,TRBJ1-1,.,TGTGCCAGCAGCTTGGATATGGGCGGGGGTGAAGCTTTCTTT,CASSLDMGGGEAFF
TRBV19,15,.,TRBJ1-5,TRBD1,TGTGCCAGTAGTCGGGGGACAGGCGAGAATCAGCCCCAGCATTTT,CASSRGTGENQPQHF
TRBV27,15,once,TRBJ1-4,.,TGTGCCAGTGGCTTCCTGGGGGGGCGACTGGAAAAACTGTTTTTT,CASGFLGGRLEKLFF
TRBV5-1,13,few,TRBJ1-2,.,TGCGCCAGCAGCCTGACACCTAACTATGGCTACACCTTC,CASSLTPNYGYTF
TRBV7-3,22,.,TRBJ2-1,TRBD2,TGTGCCAGCAGCACAAACCAACTAACTAGCGGGGGGGCCTATTACTCCTACAATGAGCAGTTCTTC,CASSTNQLTSGGAYYSYNEQFF
TRBV5-1,17,.,TRBJ2-1,TRBD2,TGCGCCAGCAGCTTGGGCCTTACTAGCGGGGGCTACAATGAGCAGTTCTTC,CASSLGLTSGGYNEQFF
TRBV20-1,11,.,TRBJ1-2,.,TGCAGTGCTCGAATGACGCGAGGCTACACCTTC,CSARMTRGYTF
TRBV7-2,15,.,TRBJ2-5,.,TGTGCCAGCAGCTTAGCGCGGGGCCCCCAAGAGACCCAGTACTTC,CASSLARGPQETQYF
TRBV7-8,15,.,TRBJ2-1,TRBD2,TGTGCCAGCAGCTTAAGGACTAGCGGGAGTATTGAGCAGTTCTTC,CASSLRTSGSIEQFF
TRBV7-2,12,.,TRBJ1-2,.,TGTGCCAGCACCTCCTCCTGGGGTGGCTACACCTTC,CASTSSWGGYTF
TRBV29-1,15,.,TRBJ1-4,.,TGCAGCGTTGAATCCTCGCTTCCACTGGGTGAAAAACTGTTTTTT,CSVESSLPLGEKLFF
TRBV11-2,14,.,TRBJ2-7,.,TGTGCCAGCAGCCGTGTCCCTCGGGCCCCCGAGCAGTACTTC,CASSRVPRAPEQYF
TRBV6-5,14,.,TRBJ2-5,.,TGTGCCAGCAGTTATGACCCGGCCCAAGAGACCCAGTACTTC,CASSYDPAQETQYF
TRBV2,15,few,TRBJ2-5,TRBD1,TGTGCCAGCAGAACCAGGGGGCGTGGGCAAGAGACCCAGTACTTC,CASRTRGRGQETQYF
TRBV28,16,.,TRBJ2-3,.,TGTGCCAGCAGCGCCCTACTAGGACTAAGCACAGATACGCAGTATTTT,CASSALLGLSTDTQYF
TRBV27,15,.,TRBJ2-1,TRBD2,TGTGCCAGCAGCCAGGTGGGACTAGCGGGGGATGAGCAGTTCTTC,CASSQVGLAGDEQFF
TRBV4-1,15,once,TRBJ2-1,TRBD2,TGCGCCAGCAGCCGCACTAGCGGGAGCTACAATGAGCAGTTCTTC,CASSRTSGSYNEQFF
TRBV7-9,15,.,TRBJ1-6,.,TGTGCCAGCAGCCAAGAGGGATTTGGTGATTCACCCCTCCACTTT,CASSQEGFGDSPLHF
TRBV5-4,15,once,TRBJ2-6,.,TGTGCCAGCAGCTTGGGGGGATTTGGGGCCAACGTCCTGACTTTC,CASSLGGFGANVLTF
TRBV6-5,13,.,TRBJ1-5,.,TGTGCCAGCAGGCTACAGGGAAATCAGCCCCAGCATTTT,CASRLQGNQPQHF
TRBV2,15,.,TRBJ1-1,.,TGTGCCAGCAGGGATCCACAGGGCCTGAACACTGAAGCTTTCTTT,CASRDPQGLNTEAFF
TRBV2,13,.,TRBJ1-4,.,TGTGCCAGCAGGACGCTACGAAATGAAAAACTGTTTTTT,CASRTLRNEKLFF
TRBV18,14,once,TRBJ2-2,.,TGTGCCAGCTCACCTATCGGGGACGCCGGGGAGCTGTTTTTT,CASSPIGDAGELFF
TRBV7-2,15,.,TRBJ2-5,TRBD1,TGTGCCAGCAGCTTAACCCCGACAGGGGTGGAGACCCAGTACTTC,CASSLTPTGVETQYF
TRBV19,17,once,TRBJ2-2,.,TGTGCCAGTAGCGATCCCGGGGGCGGGACGAGCACCGGGGAGCTGTTTTTT,CASSDPGGGTSTGELFF
TRBV7-9,14,.,TRBJ1-1,.,TGTGCCAGCAGCAGAGTGGGGGGGAACACTGAAGCTTTCTTT,CASSRVGGNTEAFF